The T cell receptor beta chain described here comes from a study of blood T cell repertoires in COVID-19. Across the whole study: COVID-19 samples collected from the United States, Italy and Spain covered acute and convalescent phases. From T cells, B-cell-depleted T cells, or PBMCs came the material, which was cDNA or gDNA.

The V and J ends lost 3 bases and 0 bases, in that order; junction bases with no gene match: 5. CDR1 and CDR2 (germline): GTSNPN, SVGIG (reference sequence). The CDR3 has 15 residues. Assay: immunoSEQ multiplex PCR; the TCRdb copy retains only in-frame clones and omits some. The sample carries more than 200,000 clones, about nine tenths recorded once. The sequenced sample was peripheral blood. The genes are TRBV30 and TRBJ1-5, with 7 bases lining up with TRBD1. The clonotype originates from an older woman with acute or convalescent COVID-19. The CDR3 DNA follows: TGTGCCTGGAGCAAAGACAGGGTTAGCAATCAGCCCCAGCATTTT. It encodes CAWSKDRVSNQPQHF.